The rows below give T cell receptor beta chains drawn from one sample of a study of cytomegalovirus exposure and HLA in healthy donors. Generated by immunoSEQ multiplex PCR, the TCRdb table keeps only in-frame clones and is missing some. The table has approximately 180,000 clones, roughly four fifths seen once. Sequencing used PBMCs. The receptors originated from a young man in good health and CMV-seronegative. CDR3s include the opening cysteine and the closing phenylalanine or tryptophan. The D gene is left open where the match is weak. Clone size, where shown, is once, few, many, or a class for clones that have expanded.

d_call | j_call | clone_size | v_call | cdr3_length | cdr3_nt | cdr3_aa
TRBD1 | TRBJ2-7 | . | TRBV28 | 18 | TGTGCCAGCATGCAACGGGACAGGGTTTTGGAGAGCTCCTACGAGCAGTACTTT | CASMQRDRVLESSYEQYF
TRBD1 | TRBJ1-2 | . | TRBV5-1 | 17 | TGCGCCAGCAGCGCGACACCTCCGGGACAGAGGAACTATGGCTACACCTTC | CASSATPPGQRNYGYTF
TRBD1 | TRBJ2-5 | . | TRBV5-1 | 17 | TGCGCCAGCAGCCAAACCGGGACAGGGGATTTACAAGAGACCCAGTACTTC | CASSQTGTGDLQETQYF
TRBD1 | TRBJ1-4 | once | TRBV5-1 | 14 | TGCGCCAGCAGCTCACAGGGGGGAGGTGAAAAACTGTTTTTT | CASSSQGGGEKLFF
. | TRBJ2-5 | . | TRBV27 | 17 | TGTGCCAGCAGTTTATATCACCCCTCGCGTCGACAAGAGACCCAGTACTTC | CASSLYHPSRRQETQYF
. | TRBJ1-2 | . | TRBV7-3 | 17 | TGTGCCAGCAGCTTAATGGTACCCGAGTCGTGGTTGAGAGGCTACACCTTC | CASSLMVPESWLRGYTF
. | TRBJ2-7 | . | TRBV14 | 14 | TGTGCCAGCAGCGGGAGGAGGGCCTCGTACGAGCAGTACTTC | CASSGRRASYEQYF
. | TRBJ2-7 | . | TRBV6-1 | 14 | TGTGCCAGCAGTGAAGCTGTCAGACACTACGAGCAGTACTTC | CASSEAVRHYEQYF
TRBD2 | TRBJ2-3 | few | TRBV27 | 17 | TGTGCCAGCAGTTACCTCCCGGGACTAGCTCTTCCAGATACGCAGTATTTT | CASSYLPGLALPDTQYF
. | TRBJ2-1 | . | TRBV2 | 16 | TGTGCCAGCAGTTCGTCAGGGCGAATCTCCTACAATGAGCAGTTCTTC | CASSSSGRISYNEQFF
. | TRBJ2-3 | . | TRBV9 | 15 | TGTGCCAGCAGCGACCCCGCAGGGCCCGCAGATACGCAGTATTTT | CASSDPAGPADTQYF
TRBD2 | TRBJ2-3 | few | TRBV7-9 | 17 | TGTGCCAGCAGCTTAGGGAGCGGGGGGGCCTCCATAGATACGCAGTATTTT | CASSLGSGGASIDTQYF
TRBD2 | TRBJ2-1 | . | TRBV11-3 | 16 | TGTGCCAGCAGTAGAAGCGGGGCAAGGGGAGACAATGAGCAGTTCTTC | CASSRSGARGDNEQFF
. | TRBJ1-1 | . | TRBV13 | 12 | TGTGCCAGCAGCTCCTTTAACACTGAAGCTTTCTTT | CASSSFNTEAFF
. | TRBJ1-3 | . | TRBV18 | 17 | TGTGCCAGCTCCCCAGTCGTGGGCCCGAGCTCTGGAAACACCATATATTTT | CASSPVVGPSSGNTIYF
TRBD1 | TRBJ2-7 | . | TRBV7-2 | 14 | TGTGCCAGCAGCTTGGGGCAGGGGGCACACGAGCAGTACTTC | CASSLGQGAHEQYF
TRBD2 | TRBJ2-1 | . | TRBV10-3 | 16 | TGTGCCATCAGTGCCAATCGACTAGCGGGTTACAATGAGCAGTTCTTC | CAISANRLAGYNEQFF
TRBD1 | TRBJ2-2 | few | TRBV5-6 | 15 | TGTGCCAGCAGCGGGCGACAGGGGGGCACCGGGGAGCTGTTTTTT | CASSGRQGGTGELFF
TRBD2 | TRBJ2-7 | . | TRBV7-2 | 13 | TGTGCCAGCAGCTCGGGCCCCGGGAGGGAGCAGTACTTC | CASSSGPGREQYF
. | TRBJ2-2 | . | TRBV19 | 15 | TGTGCCAGTACTGGAGGCCCCCTCTGGTCCGGGGAGCTGTTTTTT | CASTGGPLWSGELFF
. | TRBJ1-1 | once | TRBV7-9 | 11 | TGTGCCAGCAGCTTTCCGGGGGAAGCTTTCTTT | CASSFPGEAFF
TRBD1 | TRBJ1-4 | . | TRBV7-8 | 16 | TGTGCCAGCAGCTTAGAGGACAGGGGGCCTAATGAAAAACTGTTTTTT | CASSLEDRGPNEKLFF
TRBD1 | TRBJ1-5 | few | TRBV5-6 | 15 | TGTGCCAGCAGCTTGGCCGGACAGGCCGCTCAGCCCCAGCATTTT | CASSLAGQAAQPQHF
TRBD2 | TRBJ2-1 | many | TRBV6-4 | 15 | TGTGCCAGCAGTGAGCGGGGGGGCTCCTACAATGAGCAGTTCTTC | CASSERGGSYNEQFF
. | TRBJ1-1 | . | TRBV14 | 14 | TGTGCCAGCAGCCAACGGGCGGGGAACACTGAGGCTTTCTTT | CASSQRAGNTEAFF
. | TRBJ2-5 | . | TRBV19 | 12 | TGTGCCAGTAGTGGCCGCCAAGAGACCCAGTACTTC | CASSGRQETQYF
. | TRBJ1-5 | . | TRBV5-6 | 14 | TGTGCCAGCAGCTTGACAGGGCCCAATCAGCCCCAGCATTTT | CASSLTGPNQPQHF
TRBD1 | TRBJ2-7 | . | TRBV7-9 | 14 | TGTGCCAGCAGCACCAGACAGGGACCCTACGAGCAGTACTTC | CASSTRQGPYEQYF
TRBD1 | TRBJ1-1 | few | TRBV6-6 | 14 | TGTGCCAGCAGTTTGGGACAGGGGGCGAATGAAGCTTTCTTT | CASSLGQGANEAFF
. | TRBJ1-1 | . | TRBV30 | 13 | TGTGCCTGGGGATCAAGCGGGGATTTAGGAGCTTTCTTT | CAWGSSGDLGAFF
TRBD1 | TRBJ1-3 | once | TRBV5-5 | 17 | TGTGCCAGCAGCTTTGCCCCGGGACAGGCTTCTGGAAACACCATATATTTT | CASSFAPGQASGNTIYF
. | TRBJ1-4 | . | TRBV6-1 | 16 | TGTGCCAGCAGTGAACCCAGGGGAGTCACTAATGAAAAACTGTTTTTT | CASSEPRGVTNEKLFF
. | TRBJ2-1 | . | TRBV6-1 | 13 | TGTGCCAGCAGTGAAGGGACTTCGAATGAGCAGTTCTTC | CASSEGTSNEQFF
. | TRBJ1-6 | . | TRBV27 | 15 | TGTGCCAGCAGTTTTTCCGAGGCCTATAATTCACCCCTCCACTTT | CASSFSEAYNSPLHF
TRBD1 | TRBJ2-3 | . | TRBV11-2 | 16 | TGTGCCAGCAGCTCCCGGGACAGGGGAGGCCCAGATACGCAGTATTTT | CASSSRDRGGPDTQYF
TRBD1 | TRBJ1-6 | . | TRBV7-6 | 17 | TGTGCCAGCAGCTCGACAGGGGACCTCTCCTATAATTCACCCCTCCACTTT | CASSSTGDLSYNSPLHF
TRBD1 | TRBJ1-1 | few | TRBV12-5 | 17 | TGTGCTAGTGGTTTGGTCGGGACAGGGGAGTCAGACACTGAAGCTTTCTTT | CASGLVGTGESDTEAFF
. | TRBJ2-7 | . | TRBV25-1 | 13 | TGTGCCAGCAGTGAATACGGCGGTACCGAGCAGTACTTC | CASSEYGGTEQYF
TRBD1 | TRBJ1-1 | . | TRBV30 | 14 | TGTGCCTGGAGTCCCACAGGGGGGTACACTGAAGCTTTCTTT | CAWSPTGGYTEAFF
TRBD1 | TRBJ2-3 | . | TRBV5-4 | 16 | TGTGCCAGCACCCCCCCCCGGACAGGGAGCACAGATACGCAGTATTTT | CASTPPRTGSTDTQYF
. | TRBJ2-7 | . | TRBV14 | 13 | TGTGCCAGCAGCCAAGGCCGGGTTTACGAGCAGTACTTC | CASSQGRVYEQYF
TRBD1 | TRBJ2-2 | . | TRBV15 | 17 | TGTGCCACCAGCAGAGATTTGCGGACAGGGGTCACCGGGGAGCTGTTTTTT | CATSRDLRTGVTGELFF
TRBD1 | TRBJ2-5 | . | TRBV5-4 | 17 | TGTGCCAGCAGCTTGGGGCTATCCGGGACAGGAGGCGAGACCCAGTACTTC | CASSLGLSGTGGETQYF
. | TRBJ1-4 | . | TRBV7-2 | 14 | TGTGCCAGCAGCTTCCGGGGGGGCAGTGAAAAACTGTTTTTT | CASSFRGGSEKLFF
. | TRBJ1-2 | few | TRBV6-1 | 14 | TGTGCCAGCAGTGAAACAGGAGTAGTTTATGGCTACACCTTC | CASSETGVVYGYTF
TRBD2 | TRBJ2-5 | . | TRBV10-2 | 15 | TGCGCCAGCAGTGAGTCATGGGGGGGAAAAGAGACCCAGTACTTC | CASSESWGGKETQYF
. | TRBJ1-2 | . | TRBV9 | 16 | TGTGCCAGCAGCGTAGTAAGTGGCATTTCGGGCTATGGCTACACCTTC | CASSVVSGISGYGYTF
. | TRBJ1-5 | . | TRBV19 | 14 | TGTGCCAGTAATCCGGTAGCCAGCAATCAGCCCCAGCATTTT | CASNPVASNQPQHF
. | TRBJ1-1 | . | TRBV10-3 | 13 | TGTGCCATCAGTGAAACGCGGGGCACTGAAGCTTTCTTT | CAISETRGTEAFF
TRBD1 | TRBJ1-2 | . | TRBV25-1 | 14 | TGCGCCAGCAGTGGCCTGACAGGGAACTATGGCTACACCTTC | CASSGLTGNYGYTF
TRBD2 | TRBJ2-1 | . | TRBV5-1 | 13 | TGCGCCACCGGACTAGCGGGTCGCAATGAGCAGTTCTTC | CATGLAGRNEQFF
TRBD1 | TRBJ1-5 | . | TRBV19 | 15 | TGTGCCAGTACCACGACAGGGGTACTTGGTCAGCCCCAGCATTTT | CASTTTGVLGQPQHF
. | TRBJ2-3 | few | TRBV5-1 | 14 | TGCGCCAGCAGCCACCGGGAGTACACAGATACGCAGTATTTT | CASSHREYTDTQYF
TRBD1 | TRBJ1-1 | . | TRBV5-1 | 16 | TGCGCCAGCAGCTGGGACAGACCGCAGTTGAACACTGAAGCTTTCTTT | CASSWDRPQLNTEAFF
. | TRBJ2-5 | . | TRBV29-1 | 11 | TGCAGCGTTGTACGGAGGGAGACCCAGTACTTC | CSVVRRETQYF
. | TRBJ1-1 | . | TRBV19 | 15 | TGTGCCAGTTTACAGGGCCCGGGGGGGAACACTGAAGCTTTCTTT | CASLQGPGGNTEAFF
TRBD2 | TRBJ2-5 | . | TRBV23-1 | 17 | TGCGCCAGCAGCCAATGGTGCGGGAGCGGTCGGTGTGAGACCCAGTACTTC | CASSQWCGSGRCETQYF